The 26 T cell receptor beta chains listed next were all sequenced from one sample in a study of T cells in Graves' hyperthyroidism and ophthalmopathy. Amplified regions were TCR beta CDR3 sequences from RNA transcripts. Initially, a first-round RT-PCR of the TCR CDR3 employed the HTBI primer set. TCRdb re-derived calls from the multiplex PCR reads in MiXCR, one entry per CDR3 protein. Of over 700,000 distinct CDR3 sequences listed, roughly a third are singletons. Sequencing input: blood. The source of these receptors is a woman aged 40-49 years with Graves' hyperthyroidism.

The rearrangement joins TRBV7-9 to TRBJ1-4, with no clear D. CDR3 size: 13 residues. Trimming removed 1 base at V and 8 bases at J, with 8 bases between. The germline V gene has CDR1 SEHNR and CDR2 FQNEAQ (reference sequence). The CDR3 is CASSLGAREKLFF. CDR3 coding DNA: TGTGCCAGCAGCTTAGGAGCCAGGGAAAAACTGTTTTTT.

This clonotype has more than one count but fewer than ten. The CDR3 coding sequence is TGTGCCATCAGTGAGTCTCCCCAGGGGGCGACAAATACGCAGTATTTT. It is translated as CAISESPQGATNTQYF. The chain links TRBV10-3 to TRBJ2-3; 8 nucleotides match TRBD1. Trimming cost V 0 bases and J 7 bases; bases outside gene matches: 9. The CDR3 is made up of 16 amino acids. Germline V gene lookup returns CDR1 ENHRY and CDR2 SYGVKD.

The chain recombines TRBV6-6 with TRBJ2-7; D remains ambiguous. Between the trimmed V and J ends, which lost 2 bases and 6 bases, there was a span of 11 bases. The CDR3 is 13 residues long. Germline CDR1 is MNHNY and CDR2 is SVGAGI (reference sequence). This CDR3 reads CASSYGLVAEQYF. Here the CDR3 DNA reads TGTGCCAGCAGTTACGGGCTAGTTGCCGAGCAGTACTTC.

In DNA, the CDR3 is TGTGCCAGCAGTGAGGATAGAGGTGCCTCCTACGAGCAGTACTTC. This gives the protein CASSEDRGASYEQYF. This chain uses TRBV25-1 with TRBJ2-7; D not resolved. Trimming removed 3 bases from V and 0 bases from J, with 12 bases in between. There are 15 residues in the CDR3. Germline values: CDR1 MGHDK, CDR2 SYGVNS.

The sample holds many counts of this clonotype. The chain has TRBV20-1 and TRBJ1-5; D gene ambiguous. The CDR3 runs to 13 residues. The germline V gene encodes CDR1 DFQATT and CDR2 SNEGSKA (reference sequence). V shed 3 bases and J shed 6 bases, with 12 bases lying between them. CDR3 sequence reads: CSARALSGQPQHF. The CDR3 DNA sequence: TGCAGTGCTAGGGCCCTAAGTGGTCAGCCCCAGCATTTT.

V and J are TRBV25-1 and TRBJ2-3; TRBD1 agrees at 8 bases. CDR3 length equals 15 residues. Germline V gene data show CDR1 as MGHDK and CDR2 as SYGVNS. V lost 4 bases to trimming and J lost 2 bases; unmatched junction nucleotides: 5. This chain's CDR3 is CASSATGVLTDTQYF. CDR3 in DNA: TGTGCCAGCAGTGCGACAGGGGTTCTCACAGATACGCAGTATTTT.

Remarks on this clonotype: An end of the junction does not agree with germline; a read error may underlie this. This chain joins TRBV6-2 or TRBV6-3 and TRBJ2-2; TRBD2 might be the D (5 bases). CDR1 is MNHEY, CDR2 SVGEGT, per germline. The CDR3 totals 14 residues. The CDR3 region is CASSRPHGTGELVF. The CDR3 nucleotides read TGTGCCAGCAGTCGTCCGCATGGCACCGGGGAGCTGGTTTTT.

This clonotype has at least ten counts. This rearrangement joins TRBV11-2 to TRBJ1-6; D remains unclear. Germline V gene lookup returns CDR1 SGHAT and CDR2 FQNNGV. The CDR3 extends over 15 amino acids. V lost 4 bases and J lost 7, with 14 bases in between. The CDR3 DNA reads as TGTGCCAGCAGCTCGCCTTCACGAAAGAATTCACCCCTCCACTTT. Translated: CASSSPSRKNSPLHF.

This clonotype appeared a few times. The chain combines TRBV24-1 with TRBJ2-7; D remains unclear. The germline CDR1 and CDR2 sequences are KGHDR and SFDVKD. CDR3 length: 15 amino acids. Trimming removed 3 bases from V and 3 bases from J, with 14 bases in between. The CDR3 DNA reads as TGTGCCACCAGTGATCCGTCGGACGTGATCTACGAGCAGTACTTC. This sequence encodes CATSDPSDVIYEQYF.

The sample holds many counts of this clonotype. The chain employs TRBV5-6 and TRBJ1-2; D not certain. Germline values: CDR1 SGHDT, CDR2 YYEEEE. CDR3 length: 10 amino acids. The ends were cut back, 0 bases at V and 7 bases at J, with 1 base in the middle. CDR3 sequence (DNA): TGTGCCAGCAGCTTGGCTGGCTACACCTTC. Amino acids: CASSLAGYTF.

This clonotype was picked up many times. The genes are TRBV7-2 and TRBJ2-7; no clear D gene. CDR3 length: 13 amino acids. V lost 6 bases, J lost 4 bases, and 13 bases lay in between. Germline CDR1 is SGHTA and CDR2 is FQGNSA. The CDR3 nucleotides read TGTGCCAGCAGGGGTAGCAACCTATACGAGCAGTACTTC. This encodes CASRGSNLYEQYF.

This clonotype was counted between two and nine times. The V gene is TRBV2, the J gene TRBJ1-5; D not resolved. Trimming cost V 0 bases and J 7 bases, with 13 bases left between them. This CDR3 is built from 15 residues. CDR1 SNHLY and CDR2 FYNNEI come from the germline V gene. DNA for the CDR3: TGTGCCAGCAGTGAAGCCTACGGTAGGGAGCAGCCCCAGCATTTT. It is translated as CASSEAYGREQPQHF. Using reference TRBV2 and TRBJ1-5 for the parts outside the CDR3, the full variable domain is EPEVTQTPSHQVTQMGQEVILRCVPISNHLYFYWYRQILGQKVEFLVSFYNNEISEKSEIFDDQFSVERPDGSNFTLKIRSTKLEDSAMYFCASSEAYGREQPQHFGDGTRLSIL.

CDR3: CASSKGEQYF. CDR3 bases: TGTGCCAGCAGTAAGGGGGAGCAGTACTTC. The J gene is TRBJ2-7, the V gene TRBV7-4, with D possibly matching TRBD1 (5 bases). This CDR3 region has 10 residues. CDR1 is SGHVT and CDR2 is SQSDAQ in the germline V gene. Trimming took off 6 bases at V and 7 bases at J, with 7 bases between the two ends.

V gene TRBV29-1 combines with J gene TRBJ2-4, with D maybe TRBD1 (5 bases). The germline V gene encodes CDR1 SQVTM and CDR2 ANQGSEA. The V end lost 4 bases, the J end lost 7 bases, and 17 bases lay between the germline ends. The CDR3 is made up of 14 amino acids. The CDR3 DNA follows: TGCAGCGTTGGCCAGGACCCCAAGGGGAACATTCAGTACTTC. The encoded protein is CSVGQDPKGNIQYF.

CDR3 DNA sequence: TGTGCCAGCAGTGCCGGGACTAGCACAGATACGCAGTATTTT. It encodes CASSAGTSTDTQYF. The chain carries TRBV12-3 or TRBV12-4 and TRBJ2-3; D is perhaps TRBD2 (6 bases). V was clipped by 5 bases and J by 0 bases, with 9 bases between them. The CDR3 is made up of 14 amino acids.

This chain links TRBV2 with TRBJ1-5, with 7 bases identical to TRBD1. Unmatched junction bases numbered 11, after V lost 8 bases and J lost 4 bases. Germline assignment: CDR1 SNHLY and CDR2 FYNNEI. This CDR3 region has 15 residues. This chain's CDR3 is CASSPGQLGNQPQHF. The CDR3 coding sequence is TGTGCCAGCTCACCGGGACAGCTTGGGAATCAGCCCCAGCATTTT.

V usage is TRBV9 and J usage is TRBJ1-2, with 8 bases lining up with TRBD1. The CDR3 runs to 12 residues. J lost 8 bases, V lost 7 bases, and 7 bases had no gene match. Germline V gene sequence: CDR1 SGDLS, CDR2 YYNGEE. This chain's CDR3 is CASSEDRDGYTF. The CDR3 bases are TGTGCCAGCTCAGAGGACAGGGACGGCTACACCTTC. Supplemented by reference TRBV9 and TRBJ1-2, the full variable domain reads DSGVTQTPKHLITATGQRVTLRCSPRSGDLSVYWYQQSLDQGLQFLIQYYNGEERAKGNILERFSAQQFPDLHSELNLSSLELGDSALYFCASSEDRDGYTFGSGTRLTVV.

This clonotype was seen repeatedly, ten times or more. The chain is built from TRBV7-3 and TRBJ1-1, with D possibly matching TRBD1 (6 bases). Germline lookup yields CDR1 SGHTA and CDR2 FQGTGA. V lost 5 bases, J lost 4 bases, and 11 bases lay in between. The CDR3 sequence is 13 residues long. The CDR3 region is CASSPGHGTEAFF. Here the CDR3 DNA reads TGTGCCAGCAGCCCGGGACATGGCACTGAAGCTTTCTTT.

This chain links TRBV5-1 with TRBJ1-4; D may be TRBD1 (6 bases). Trimming stripped 2 bases from V and 8 bases from J, with 19 bases between. The CDR3 runs to 16 residues. The germline V gene has CDR1 SGHRS and CDR2 YFSETQ. CDR3: CASSLGGETGREKLFF. In nucleotides, the CDR3 is TGCGCCAGCAGCTTAGGTGGGGAGACAGGTCGGGAAAAACTGTTTTTT. The full variable domain, rest sourced from reference TRBV5-1 and TRBJ1-4, is KAGVTQTPRYLIKTRGQQVTLSCSPISGHRSVSWYQQTPGQGLQFLFEYFSETQRNKGNFPGRFSGRQFSNSRSEMNVSTLELGDSALYLCASSLGGETGREKLFFGSGTQLSVL.

This clonotype was observed at least ten times. The chain has TRBV20-1 and TRBJ2-7; 10 positions agree with TRBD2. This CDR3 has 20 amino acids. Unmatched junction bases numbered 21, after V lost 1 base and J lost 3 bases. The V gene's germline CDR1 is DFQATT and CDR2 SNEGSKA (reference sequence). The CDR3 DNA sequence: TGCAGTGCTAGAGGGCCCCTAGAGACTAGCGGGTTTTTCTCAGGCTACGAGCAGTACTTC. Translation gives CSARGPLETSGFFSGYEQYF.

The gene calls are TRBV15 and TRBJ2-2; D is possibly TRBD1 (5 bases). Germline V gene sequence: CDR1 LNHNV, CDR2 YYDKDF (reference sequence). The CDR3 consists of 14 residues. Trimming removed 5 bases from V and 3 bases from J, with 10 bases in between. The CDR3, as DNA: TGTGCCACCAGCCTGAGCAGGGACACCGGGGAGCTGTTTTTT. Amino acid sequence: CATSLSRDTGELFF.

This clonotype was counted many times. The chain is built from TRBV10-3 and TRBJ1-6; 8 nucleotides match TRBD1. Germline values: CDR1 ENHRY, CDR2 SYGVKD. CDR3 length: 14 amino acids. J lost 9 bases, V lost 9 bases, and 10 bases had no gene match. The CDR3 sequence is CAIRKPDRASPLHF. The CDR3 region has the DNA TGTGCCATTAGAAAACCGGACAGGGCTTCACCCCTCCACTTT.

This clonotype was counted once. The conserved closing phenylalanine or tryptophan is absent in this CDR3, likely reflecting a read error. The CDR3 DNA reads TGTGCCAGCAGTTATTCGGGCCCCGTTTCTAACTATGGCTACACCCTC. It codes for CASSYSGPVSNYGYTL. The chain links TRBV6-5 to TRBJ1-2; unclear D gene. V lost 3 bases to trimming and J lost 0 bases, with 14 bases between them. The CDR3 totals 16 residues. Germline CDR1 and CDR2: MNHEY and SVGAGI.

The rearrangement uses TRBV4-1 and TRBJ1-2; no clear D. Trimming left V 1 base short and J 9 bases short, with 12 bases between. Germline loops: CDR1 MGHRA, CDR2 YSYEKL. CDR3 size: 13 residues. CDR3 protein: CASSQGPNTSYTF. The CDR3 DNA reads TGCGCCAGCAGCCAAGGGCCTAATACGAGCTACACCTTC.

The chain links TRBV7-2 to TRBJ1-1, with TRBD1 matching over 10 bases. The CDR3 totals 18 residues. The V segment lost 5 bases and the J segment 6 bases; nucleotides outside the gene matches: 18. Germline V gives CDR1 SGHTA, CDR2 FQGNSA. CDR3 sequence reads: CASSPNPSGTGAVPEAFF. The CDR3 DNA follows: TGTGCCAGCAGCCCCAACCCGTCCGGGACAGGGGCTGTGCCTGAAGCTTTCTTT.

This clonotype was observed many times. The chain carries TRBV10-3 and TRBJ1-2, with a weak D call TRBD1 (6 bases). Germline V lookup: CDR1 ENHRY, CDR2 SYGVKD. V was shortened by 7 bases and J by 0 bases, with 24 bases between the two germline ends. The CDR3 is made up of 18 amino acids. In nucleotides, the CDR3 is TGTGCCATCACCGACCGAGCGGCAGGGGCAATCACTAACTATGGCTACACCTTC. Amino acids: CAITDRAAGAITNYGYTF.